This T cell receptor beta chain was found in a study of blood T cell repertoires in COVID-19. The V segment lost 4 bases and the J segment 6 bases; nucleotides outside the gene matches: 5. The CDR3 loop spans 14 amino acids. Germline values: CDR1 LGHDT, CDR2 YNNKEL (reference sequence). Across about two dozen US areas, participants ranged in age from roughly 18 to 95 years. Self-reported history from a screening survey and questionnaire set each donor's cohort. Generated by immunoSEQ multiplex PCR, the TCRdb table keeps only in-frame clones and is missing some. The data hold 250,000 to 300,000 clones, with roughly 90% observed a single time.

Sequencing was done on a sample of PBMCs or T cells enriched from blood (not recorded which). This receptor was taken from a middle-aged woman with acute COVID-19. The chain is built from TRBV3-1 (or the pseudogene TRBV3-2) and TRBJ2-3; the match to TRBD2 covers 9 bases. CDR3 DNA: TGTGCCAGCAGCCCAGGGACTAGCAGGGATACGCAGTATTTT. This encodes CASSPGTSRDTQYF.